What follows are 3 T cell receptor beta chains derived from one specimen sequenced in a study of cytomegalovirus exposure and HLA in healthy donors. A multiplex PCR was run with 60 Vbeta primers and 13 Jbeta primers. Using immunoSEQ multiplex PCR, the repertoire was profiled, and TCRdb retains in-frame clones only, with some absent. The sample shows 110,000 to 150,000 clones, roughly 76% of them seen only once. Sequenced sample: PBMCs. These receptor sequences come from a man aged 18-30 years in good health and CMV-seronegative.

The rearrangement joins TRBV14 to TRBJ2-2; 8 bases match TRBD1. The CDR3 consists of 15 residues. CDR1 SGHDN and CDR2 FVKESK come from the germline V gene. V dropped 4 bases and J dropped 5; count of bases not matched to a gene: 6. The CDR3 DNA sequence: TGTGCCAGCAGCCCCGGACAGGGTTGGACCGGGGAGCTGTTTTTT. Residues: CASSPGQGWTGELFF.

CDR3 protein: CSVGKGNRQYEQYF. Written as DNA, the CDR3 is TGCAGCGTTGGTAAAGGGAACAGACAGTACGAGCAGTACTTC. The chain is built from TRBV29-1 and TRBJ2-5; a possible D gene is TRBD1 (5 bases). The J call may not be correct, given that the DNA end is closer to TRBJ2-7. CDR3 size: 14 residues. Germline assignment: CDR1 SQVTM and CDR2 ANQGSEA.

The rearrangement joins TRBV19 to TRBJ1-1, with no clear D. Germline values: CDR1 LNHDA, CDR2 SQIVND (reference sequence). V shed 10 bases and J shed 5 bases, with 11 bases lying between them. This CDR3 spans 11 amino acids. This chain's CDR3 is CATISRTEAFF. Written as DNA, the CDR3 is TGTGCCACGATAAGCAGGACTGAAGCTTTCTTT.